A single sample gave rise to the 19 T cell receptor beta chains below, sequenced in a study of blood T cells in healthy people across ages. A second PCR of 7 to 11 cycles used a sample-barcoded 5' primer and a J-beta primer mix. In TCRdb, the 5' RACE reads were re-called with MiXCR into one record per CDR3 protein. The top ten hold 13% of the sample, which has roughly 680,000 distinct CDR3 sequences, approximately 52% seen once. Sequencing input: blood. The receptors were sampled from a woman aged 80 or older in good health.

CDR3 in DNA: TGTGCCAGCAGCCAAGAACCAGTAGCCGAAGAGACCCAGTACTTC. Protein sequence: CASSQEPVAEETQYF. The chain recombines TRBV4-2 with TRBJ2-5; no definite D call. This CDR3 region has 15 residues. Trimming left V 0 bases short and J 3 bases short, with 11 bases between. Germline V gene lookup returns CDR1 LGHNA and CDR2 YNFKEQ.

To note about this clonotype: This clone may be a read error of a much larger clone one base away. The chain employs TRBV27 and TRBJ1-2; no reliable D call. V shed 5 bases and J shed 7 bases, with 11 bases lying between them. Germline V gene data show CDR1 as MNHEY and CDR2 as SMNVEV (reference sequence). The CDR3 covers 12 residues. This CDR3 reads CASSPDQCGYTF. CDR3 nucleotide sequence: TGTGCCAGCAGTCCCGACCAGTGTGGCTACACCTTC.

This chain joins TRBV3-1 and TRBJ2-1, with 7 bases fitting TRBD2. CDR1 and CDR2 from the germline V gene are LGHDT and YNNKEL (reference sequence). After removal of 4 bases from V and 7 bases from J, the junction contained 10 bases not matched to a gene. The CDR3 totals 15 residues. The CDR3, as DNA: TGTGCCAGCAGCCCCCGACTAGCTGCGACGAATGAGCAGTTCTTC. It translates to CASSPRLAATNEQFF.

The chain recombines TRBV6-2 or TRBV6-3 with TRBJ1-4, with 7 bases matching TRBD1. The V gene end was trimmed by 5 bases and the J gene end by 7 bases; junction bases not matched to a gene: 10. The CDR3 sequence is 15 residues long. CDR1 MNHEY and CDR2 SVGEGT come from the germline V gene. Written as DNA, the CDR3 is TGTGCCAGCAGTAAGGGACAGTCGTTCGGTGAAAAACTGTTTTTT. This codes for CASSKGQSFGEKLFF.

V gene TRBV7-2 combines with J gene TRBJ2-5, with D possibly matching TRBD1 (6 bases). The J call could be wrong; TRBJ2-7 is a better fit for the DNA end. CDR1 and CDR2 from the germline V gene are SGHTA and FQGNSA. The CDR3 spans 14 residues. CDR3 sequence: CASSLVLGAAEQYF. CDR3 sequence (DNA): TGTGCCAGCAGCTTAGTATTGGGGGCGGCCGAGCAGTACTTC.

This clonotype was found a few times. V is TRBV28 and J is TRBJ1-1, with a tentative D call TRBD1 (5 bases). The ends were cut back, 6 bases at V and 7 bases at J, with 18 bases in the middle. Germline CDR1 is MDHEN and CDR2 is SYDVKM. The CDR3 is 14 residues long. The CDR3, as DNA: TGTGCCAGCAGAACTACAGGTTGGCGGAATGAAGCTTTCTTT. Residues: CASRTTGWRNEAFF.

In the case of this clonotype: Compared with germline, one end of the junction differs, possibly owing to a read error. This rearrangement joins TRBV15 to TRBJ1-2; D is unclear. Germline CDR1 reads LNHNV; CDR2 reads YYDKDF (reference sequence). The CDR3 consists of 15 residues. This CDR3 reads CAASRPPADNYGYTF. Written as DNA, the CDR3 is TGTGCCGCCAGCAGACCCCCAGCAGACAACTATGGCTACACCTTC.

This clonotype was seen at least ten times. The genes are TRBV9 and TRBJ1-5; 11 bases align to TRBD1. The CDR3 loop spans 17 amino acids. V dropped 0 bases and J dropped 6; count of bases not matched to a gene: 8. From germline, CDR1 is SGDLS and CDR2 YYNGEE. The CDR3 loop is CASSVGVGQGDSQPQHF. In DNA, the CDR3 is TGTGCCAGCAGCGTAGGAGTGGGACAGGGGGATTCTCAGCCCCAGCATTTT.

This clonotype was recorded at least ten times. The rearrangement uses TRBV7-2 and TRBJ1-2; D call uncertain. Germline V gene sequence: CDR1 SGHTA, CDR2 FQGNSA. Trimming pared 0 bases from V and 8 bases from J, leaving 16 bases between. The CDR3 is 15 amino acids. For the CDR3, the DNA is TGTGCCAGCAGCTTAGCTGCAACAGACCCTAAGGGCTACACCTTC. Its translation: CASSLAATDPKGYTF. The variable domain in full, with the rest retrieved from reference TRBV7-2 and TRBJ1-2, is GAGVSQSPSNKVTEKGKDVELRCDPISGHTALYWYRQSLGQGLEFLIYFQGNSAPDKSGLPSDRFSAERTGGSVSTLTIQRTQQEDSAVYLCASSLAATDPKGYTFGSGTRLTVV.

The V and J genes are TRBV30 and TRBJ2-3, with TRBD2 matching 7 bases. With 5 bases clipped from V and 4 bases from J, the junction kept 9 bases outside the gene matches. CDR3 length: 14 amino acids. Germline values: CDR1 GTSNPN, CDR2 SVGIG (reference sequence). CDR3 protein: CAWGGDALADTQYF. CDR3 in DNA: TGTGCCTGGGGGGGGGATGCACTGGCAGATACGCAGTATTTT.

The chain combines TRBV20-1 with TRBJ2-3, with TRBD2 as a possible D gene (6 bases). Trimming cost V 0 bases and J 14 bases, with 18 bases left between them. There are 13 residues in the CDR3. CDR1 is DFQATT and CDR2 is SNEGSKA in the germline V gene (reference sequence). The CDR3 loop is CSARDRGPGVGYF. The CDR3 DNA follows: TGCAGTGCTAGAGATCGGGGACCGGGAGTCGGGTATTTT.

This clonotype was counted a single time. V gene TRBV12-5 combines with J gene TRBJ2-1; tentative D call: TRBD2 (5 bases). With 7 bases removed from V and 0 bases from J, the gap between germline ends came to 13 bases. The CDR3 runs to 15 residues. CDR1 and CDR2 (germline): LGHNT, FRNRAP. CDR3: CASAGGPSSYNEQFF. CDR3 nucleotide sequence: TGTGCTAGTGCCGGAGGACCGAGCTCCTACAATGAGCAGTTCTTC.

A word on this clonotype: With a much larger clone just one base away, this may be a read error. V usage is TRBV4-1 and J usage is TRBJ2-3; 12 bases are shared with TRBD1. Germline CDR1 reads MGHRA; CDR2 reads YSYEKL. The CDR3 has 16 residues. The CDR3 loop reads CASSQAGTGGTDAQYF. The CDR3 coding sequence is TGCGCCAGCAGCCAAGCTGGGACAGGGGGCACAGATGCGCAGTATTTT.

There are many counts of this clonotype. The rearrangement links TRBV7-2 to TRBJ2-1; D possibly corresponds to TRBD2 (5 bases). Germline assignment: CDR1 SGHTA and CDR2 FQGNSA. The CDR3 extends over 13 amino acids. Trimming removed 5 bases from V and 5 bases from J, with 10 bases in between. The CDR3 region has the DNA TGTGCCAGCAGCGTCGGGATCAACAATGAGCAGTTCTTC. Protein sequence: CASSVGINNEQFF.

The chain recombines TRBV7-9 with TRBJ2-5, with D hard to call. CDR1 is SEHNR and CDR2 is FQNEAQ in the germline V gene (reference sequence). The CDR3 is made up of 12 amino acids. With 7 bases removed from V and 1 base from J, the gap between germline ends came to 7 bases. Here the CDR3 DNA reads TGTGCCAGCACTAAATTCCAAGAGACCCAGTACTTC. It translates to CASTKFQETQYF. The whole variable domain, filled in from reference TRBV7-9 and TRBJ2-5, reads DTGVSQNPRHKITKRGQNVTFRCDPISEHNRLYWYRQTLGQGPEFLTYFQNEAQLEKSRLLSDRFSAERPKGSFSTLEIQRTEQGDSAMYLCASTKFQETQYFGPGTRLLVL.

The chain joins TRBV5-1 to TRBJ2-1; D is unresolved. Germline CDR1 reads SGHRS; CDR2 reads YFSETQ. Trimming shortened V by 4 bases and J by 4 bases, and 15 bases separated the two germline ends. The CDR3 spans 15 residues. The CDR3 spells CASSPSRSTYNEQFF. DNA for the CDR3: TGCGCCAGCAGCCCCAGTCGTAGTACATACAATGAGCAGTTCTTC.

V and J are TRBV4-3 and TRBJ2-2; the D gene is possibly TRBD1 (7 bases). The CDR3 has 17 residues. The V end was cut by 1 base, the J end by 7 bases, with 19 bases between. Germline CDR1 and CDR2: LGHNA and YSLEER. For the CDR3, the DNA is TGCGCCAGCAGCCAAGCCCCAGGGGGAGGTGTTGGCGGGGAGCTGTTTTTT. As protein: CASSQAPGGGVGGELFF.

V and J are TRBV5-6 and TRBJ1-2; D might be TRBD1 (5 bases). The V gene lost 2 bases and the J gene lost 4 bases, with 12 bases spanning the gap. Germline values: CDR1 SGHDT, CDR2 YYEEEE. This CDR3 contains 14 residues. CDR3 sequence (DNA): TGTGCCAGCAGCTTAACTGGGGGTAGCTATGGCTACACCTTC. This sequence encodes CASSLTGGSYGYTF.

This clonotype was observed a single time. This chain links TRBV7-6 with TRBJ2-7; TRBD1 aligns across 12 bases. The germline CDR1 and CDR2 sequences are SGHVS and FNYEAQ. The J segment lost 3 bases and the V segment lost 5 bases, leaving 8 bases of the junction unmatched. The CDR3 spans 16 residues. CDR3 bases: TGTGCCAGCAGCGTGGGACAGGGGGCGGGTAGCTACGAGCAGTACTTC. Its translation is CASSVGQGAGSYEQYF.